This T cell receptor (beta chain) was obtained from a study of T cells in Graves' hyperthyroidism and ophthalmopathy. Amplified TCR beta CDR3 regions came from RNA transcripts. The HTBI primer set served for first-round RT-PCR of the TCR CDR3. TCRdb processed the multiplex PCR reads anew with MiXCR; each CDR3 protein has one entry. This table has fewer than 800,000 distinct CDR3 sequences, about 16% appearing once. Germline-derived CDR1 and CDR2 are SGHRS and YFSETQ. This CDR3 spans 14 amino acids. The V gene lost 0 bases and the J gene lost 6 bases, with 10 bases spanning the gap. This chain joins TRBV5-1 and TRBJ2-1; D is possibly TRBD2 (5 bases). The sequence came from a man aged 18 to 30 with Graves' hyperthyroidism. Material: blood. The CDR3 protein is CASSLEGRGNEQFF. The CDR3 nucleotides are TGCGCCAGCAGCTTGGAGGGTCGGGGCAATGAGCAGTTCTTC.